This T cell receptor (beta chain) was documented in a study of blood T cell repertoires in COVID-19. CDR1 and CDR2 from the germline V gene are LGHDT and YNNKEL (reference sequence). The length of the CDR3 is 15 residues. V lost 4 bases and J 4 bases, leaving 16 bases between the germline ends. Sequencing used immunoSEQ multiplex PCR; TCRdb keeps in-frame clones, though not all of them. Of more than 25,000 clones listed, approximately 80% are singletons. Input material: peripheral blood. The chain carries TRBV3-1 (or the pseudogene TRBV3-2) and TRBJ1-2; weak D call: TRBD1 (5 bases). This clonotype was sampled from a human donor in a cohort sampled during active COVID-19. The CDR3 region has the DNA TGTGCCAGCAGCCGATCCGGAGGGGTTAGCTATGGCTACACCTTC. This translates into CASSRSGGVSYGYTF.